These 20 T cell receptor beta chains share one sample of origin, sequenced in a study of CD8+CD57+ T cells in acquired aplastic anemia. The use of genomic DNA as template underpinned the TCR beta VDJ and CDR3 profiling. TCRdb called the reads again in MiXCR, with one record for every CDR3 protein. Altogether about 80,000 distinct CDR3 sequences are present, roughly half being singletons, with the ten largest covering approximately 60%. Sample: sorted CD4+, CD8+, or CD8+CD57+ T cells (not recorded which) from PBMCs. The receptors were gathered from a human donor in good health, serving as a control.

The chain recombines TRBV2 with TRBJ2-7; perhaps TRBD2 as D (6 bases). Per the germline V gene, CDR1 is SNHLY and CDR2 is FYNNEI. The CDR3 loop spans 12 amino acids. V was clipped by 6 bases and J by 6 bases, with 12 bases between them. The CDR3 here is CASRTVGGEQYF. Written as DNA, the CDR3 is TGTGCCAGCAGAACAGTGGGGGGCGAGCAGTACTTC.

The chain employs TRBV20-1 and TRBJ2-1; TRBD1 might be the D (6 bases). The CDR3 spans 13 residues. Trimming removed 6 bases from V and 3 bases from J, with 12 bases in between. Per the germline V gene, CDR1 is DFQATT and CDR2 is SNEGSKA (reference sequence). CDR3 region: CSAPLQGYNEQFF. CDR3 nucleotides: TGCAGTGCCCCCCTACAGGGCTACAATGAGCAGTTCTTC.

Many counts were recorded for this clonotype. The gene calls are TRBV11-2 and TRBJ2-7; 7 nucleotides agree with TRBD1. CDR3 length: 14 amino acids. V lost 3 bases, J lost 2 bases, and 4 bases stayed unmatched. The germline V gene has CDR1 SGHAT and CDR2 FQNNGV. CDR3 coding DNA: TGTGCCAGCAGCTTGGACAGGATAACCTACGAGCAGTACTTC. Protein product: CASSLDRITYEQYF.

This clonotype was seen ten or more times. V usage is TRBV25-1 and J usage is TRBJ1-1; D remains ambiguous. Germline-derived CDR1 and CDR2 are MGHDK and SYGVNS. Trimming cost V 0 bases and J 1 base, with 3 bases left between them. CDR3 length: 13 amino acids. For the CDR3, the DNA is TGTGCCAGCAGTGAATATGGGAACACTGAAGCTTTCTTT. It codes for CASSEYGNTEAFF.

This clonotype was observed a few times. This chain joins TRBV9 and TRBJ2-1, with D possibly being TRBD2 (7 bases). Trimming took off 2 bases at V and 9 bases at J, with 12 bases between the two ends. CDR1 is SGDLS and CDR2 is YYNGEE in the germline V gene. This CDR3 contains 13 residues. DNA for the CDR3: TGTGCCAGCAGCGTGGGGGGGCGCGGTGAGCAGTTCTTC. This sequence encodes CASSVGGRGEQFF.

The V gene is TRBV5-6, the J gene TRBJ2-7; 11 nucleotides agree with TRBD2. The V segment lost 0 bases and the J segment 6 bases; nucleotides outside the gene matches: 5. The CDR3 sequence is 15 residues long. Germline V gives CDR1 SGHDT, CDR2 YYEEEE. This chain's CDR3 is CASSLATSGISEQYF. CDR3 sequence (DNA): TGTGCCAGCAGCTTGGCGACTAGCGGGATTTCCGAGCAGTACTTC.

The sample holds a few counts of this clonotype. This chain joins TRBV25-1 and TRBJ1-1, with D possibly TRBD1 on 6 matching bases. The ends were cut back, 5 bases at V and 2 bases at J, with 15 bases in the middle. Germline values: CDR1 MGHDK, CDR2 SYGVNS. The CDR3 sequence is 15 residues long. CDR3 residues: CASSPRGRGNTEAFF. CDR3 DNA: TGTGCCAGCAGTCCCCGGGGCAGGGGAAACACTGAAGCTTTCTTT.

In this sample, this clonotype turned up many times. The chain carries TRBV20-1 and TRBJ2-7; TRBD1 might be the D (6 bases). V lost 0 bases to trimming and J lost 6 bases, with 15 bases between them. Germline lookup yields CDR1 DFQATT and CDR2 SNEGSKA (reference sequence). This CDR3 contains 14 residues. The CDR3 bases are TGCAGTGCTAGAGATCGACCAGGGGCCCTCGAGCAGTACTTC. The encoded protein is CSARDRPGALEQYF.

Many counts were recorded for this clonotype. V usage is TRBV10-2 and J usage is TRBJ2-7; 9 nucleotides align to TRBD1. The CDR3 has 15 residues. Germline V gene data show CDR1 as WSHSY and CDR2 as SAAADI. J was trimmed by 0 bases and V by 7 bases; bases with no gene match: 7. CDR3 amino acids: CASISPGQGSYEQYF. CDR3 DNA: TGCGCCAGCATTTCCCCGGGACAGGGCTCCTACGAGCAGTACTTC.

V usage is TRBV30 and J usage is TRBJ2-7; no definite D call. Trimming removed 0 bases at V and 2 bases at J, with 8 bases between. Germline assignment: CDR1 GTSNPN and CDR2 SVGIG (reference sequence). The CDR3 runs to 13 residues. CDR3 sequence reads: CAWSVNGTYEQYF. The CDR3 DNA follows: TGTGCCTGGAGTGTTAACGGTACCTACGAGCAGTACTTC. Using reference TRBV30 and TRBJ2-7 for the parts outside the CDR3, the full variable domain is SQTIHQWPATLVQPVGSPLSLECTVEGTSNPNLYWYRQAAGRGLQLLFYSVGIGQISSEVPQNLSASRPQDRQFILSSKKLLLSDSGFYLCAWSVNGTYEQYFGPGTRLTVT.

This chain joins TRBV7-8 and TRBJ2-7, with D hard to call. Germline assignment: CDR1 SGHVS and CDR2 FQNEAQ. The CDR3 is 14 amino acids. V gave up 5 bases and J gave up 6 bases, with 17 bases separating them. The CDR3 spells CASSQGSRLTEQYF. CDR3 DNA: TGTGCCAGCAGCCAAGGATCCAGACTCACCGAGCAGTACTTC.

This clonotype was detected ten times or more. The V call is TRBV4-1, the J call TRBJ1-1; D not certain. Trimming took off 1 base at V and 4 bases at J, with 7 bases between the two ends. Germline V gene data show CDR1 as MGHRA and CDR2 as YSYEKL. The length of the CDR3 is 13 residues. The CDR3 DNA follows: TGCGCCAGCAGCCAAGTTGCGGGCACTGAAGCTTTCTTT. Amino acids: CASSQVAGTEAFF.

This chain uses TRBV25-1 with TRBJ2-3, with TRBD1 as a possible D gene (5 bases). Per the germline V gene, CDR1 is MGHDK and CDR2 is SYGVNS. Trimming took off 6 bases at V and 0 bases at J, with 10 bases between the two ends. This CDR3 has 14 residues. CDR3 coding DNA: TGTGCCAGCAGCGGACAACGGAGCACAGATACGCAGTATTTT. The encoded protein is CASSGQRSTDTQYF.

This clonotype appeared a single time. This chain uses TRBV29-1 with TRBJ2-1; D is unclear. Germline values: CDR1 SQVTM, CDR2 ANQGSEA. V lost 2 bases and J lost 7, with 6 bases in between. This CDR3 is 11 amino acids long. CDR3 DNA: TGCAGCGTTGAAAACGGAAATGAGCAGTTCTTC. Residues: CSVENGNEQFF.

This clonotype has only a few counts. A clone one base away is much larger, so this may be a read error. The chain employs TRBV2 and TRBJ1-1, with D maybe TRBD1 (6 bases). Germline V gives CDR1 SNHLY, CDR2 FYNNEI. The CDR3 contains 17 residues. CDR3 loop: CASSSTQWTAMNTGAFF. The CDR3 region has the DNA TGTGCCAGCAGTTCCACTCAATGGACAGCAATGAACACTGGAGCTTTCTTT.

Comments on this clonotype: The junction departs from germline at one end; a sequencing error may be responsible. The CDR3 loop reads CASSPGEVGPSGDTIYF. The CDR3 DNA is TGTGCCAGCAGCCCGGGGGAGGTGGGCCCATCTGGAGACACCATATATTTT. The chain links TRBV25-1 to TRBJ1-3, with a tentative D call TRBD1 (5 bases). This CDR3 comprises 17 residues. Germline CDR1 reads MGHDK; CDR2 reads SYGVNS.

V is TRBV10-2 and J is TRBJ2-1; tentatively, D is TRBD1 or TRBD2 (6 bases each). Per the germline V gene, CDR1 is WSHSY and CDR2 is SAAADI. CDR3 length: 15 amino acids. V was clipped by 1 base and J by 7 bases, with 14 bases between them. CDR3 sequence: CASSEYRGASNEQFF. The CDR3 DNA reads TGCGCCAGCAGTGAGTATAGGGGGGCATCGAATGAGCAGTTCTTC.

This clonotype was detected ten times or more. The rearrangement links TRBV9 to TRBJ2-7; D gene ambiguous. The CDR3 contains 13 residues. Germline V gene sequence: CDR1 SGDLS, CDR2 YYNGEE. The V end lost 0 bases, the J end lost 7 bases, and 11 bases lay between the germline ends. The CDR3 DNA is TGTGCCAGCAGCGTAGTAACTACCGGGGAGCAGTACTTC. Its protein product is CASSVVTTGEQYF.

The chain is built from TRBV3-1 and TRBJ1-1, with TRBD1 as a possible D gene (5 bases). CDR1 and CDR2 from the germline V gene are LGHDT and YNNKEL (reference sequence). Trimming took off 1 base at V and 0 bases at J, with 6 bases between the two ends. CDR3 size: 14 residues. DNA for the CDR3: TGTGCCAGCAGCCAAGGAGGGGTGAACACTGAAGCTTTCTTT. It encodes CASSQGGVNTEAFF.

This clonotype was seen at least ten times. The chain recombines TRBV7-9 with TRBJ2-7, with 10 bases lining up with TRBD1. Germline V gene data show CDR1 as SEHNR and CDR2 as FQNEAQ (reference sequence). CDR3 length: 15 residues. V lost 5 bases and J lost 7; bases outside the gene matches: 11. The CDR3 sequence: CASSQPGQGLGEQYF. CDR3 sequence (DNA): TGTGCCAGCAGCCAGCCGGGACAGGGGTTGGGGGAGCAGTACTTC.